This TCR beta chain derives from a study of CD8 T cells in Susac syndrome. Study results and limitations: Only a relatively small number of individuals were included in the TCR sequencing and HLA analysis.

RNA, at roughly 0.5 to 1 ug, was reverse transcribed with random hexamers. By means of immunoSEQ multiplex PCR, TCR beta CDR3 spanning 54 Vbeta and 13 Jbeta underwent amplification. TCRdb redid the calling of the immunoSEQ multiplex PCR reads with MiXCR, one entry per CDR3 protein. The table includes about 150,000 distinct CDR3 sequences, roughly 95% detected once. As judged by recently defined diagnostic criteria, patients with Susac syndrome had definite or probable disease. Concerning this clonotype: What it binds is not known.

The V end was cut by 4 bases, the J end by 4 bases, with 7 bases between. In germline, CDR1 is SNHLY, CDR2 FYNNEI. CDR3 length equals 12 residues. The chain uses TRBV2 and TRBJ2-5; D is unresolved. The TCR was taken from a human donor with Susac syndrome. Sequencing used CD4+ T cells from PBMCs. Here the CDR3 DNA reads TGTGCCAGCAGTGGTTACGGAGAGACCCAGTACTTC. Translation gives CASSGYGETQYF.